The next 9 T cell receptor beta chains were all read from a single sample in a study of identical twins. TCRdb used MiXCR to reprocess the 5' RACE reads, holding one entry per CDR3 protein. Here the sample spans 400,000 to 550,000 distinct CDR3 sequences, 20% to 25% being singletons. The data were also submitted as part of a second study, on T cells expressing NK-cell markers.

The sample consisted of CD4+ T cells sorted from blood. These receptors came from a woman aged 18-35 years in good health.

The CDR3 reads CASTGTDRDGYTF. The CDR3 nucleotides are TGTGCCAGTACCGGTACGGACAGGGATGGCTACACCTTC. This sequence joins TRBV19 and TRBJ1-2; 8 nucleotides line up with TRBD1. Germline loops: CDR1 LNHDA, CDR2 SQIVND (reference sequence). There are 13 residues in the CDR3. The V segment lost 7 bases and the J segment 6 bases; nucleotides outside the gene matches: 7.

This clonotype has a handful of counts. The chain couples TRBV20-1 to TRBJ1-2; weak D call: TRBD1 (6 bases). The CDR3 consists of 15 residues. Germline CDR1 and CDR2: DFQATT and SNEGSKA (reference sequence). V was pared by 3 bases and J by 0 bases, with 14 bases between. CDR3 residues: CSASGGGQANYGYTF. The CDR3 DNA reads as TGCAGTGCTAGCGGTGGGGGCCAAGCTAACTATGGCTACACCTTC.

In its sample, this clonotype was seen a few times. CDR3 amino acids: CSAPSPTRGDTQYF. The CDR3 region has the DNA TGCAGTGCTCCAAGCCCCACGCGCGGGGATACGCAGTATTTT. This rearrangement joins TRBV20-1 to TRBJ2-3; tentative D call: TRBD2 (5 bases). V lost 5 bases, J lost 6 bases, and 18 bases lay in between. The CDR3 runs 14 residues. In germline, CDR1 is DFQATT, CDR2 SNEGSKA (reference sequence).

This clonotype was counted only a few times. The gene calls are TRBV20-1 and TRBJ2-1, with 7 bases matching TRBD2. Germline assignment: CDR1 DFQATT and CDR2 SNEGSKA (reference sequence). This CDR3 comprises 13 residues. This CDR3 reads CSALADINNEQFF. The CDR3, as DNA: TGCAGCGCCCTAGCGGATATAAACAATGAGCAGTTCTTC.

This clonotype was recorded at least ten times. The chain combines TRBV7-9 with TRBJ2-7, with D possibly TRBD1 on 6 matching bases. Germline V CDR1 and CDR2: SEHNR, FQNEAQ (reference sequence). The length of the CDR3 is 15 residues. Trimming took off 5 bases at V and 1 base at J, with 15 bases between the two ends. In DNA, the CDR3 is TGTGCCAGCAGCCTAAGCCCAGGGGAATCCTACGAGCAGTACTTC. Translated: CASSLSPGESYEQYF.

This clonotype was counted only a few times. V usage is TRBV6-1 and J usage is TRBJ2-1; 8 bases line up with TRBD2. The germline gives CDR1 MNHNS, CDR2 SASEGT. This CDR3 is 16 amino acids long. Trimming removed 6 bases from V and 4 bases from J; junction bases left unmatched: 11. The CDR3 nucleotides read TGTGCCAGCAGGCCAGAAAGCGGGAGAGGTTACAATGAGCAGTTCTTC. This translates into CASRPESGRGYNEQFF.

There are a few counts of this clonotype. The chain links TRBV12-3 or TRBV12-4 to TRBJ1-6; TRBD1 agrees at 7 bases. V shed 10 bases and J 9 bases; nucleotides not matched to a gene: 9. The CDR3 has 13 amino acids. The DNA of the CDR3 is TGTGCCACCAAGGGGGCGGGGTTTTCACCCCTCCACTTT. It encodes CATKGAGFSPLHF.

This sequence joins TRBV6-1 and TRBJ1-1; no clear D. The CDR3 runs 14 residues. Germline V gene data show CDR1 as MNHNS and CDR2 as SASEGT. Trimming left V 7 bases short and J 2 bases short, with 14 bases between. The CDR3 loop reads CASKSSRSNTEAFF. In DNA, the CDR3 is TGTGCCAGCAAGTCCAGCAGGTCTAACACTGAAGCTTTCTTT.

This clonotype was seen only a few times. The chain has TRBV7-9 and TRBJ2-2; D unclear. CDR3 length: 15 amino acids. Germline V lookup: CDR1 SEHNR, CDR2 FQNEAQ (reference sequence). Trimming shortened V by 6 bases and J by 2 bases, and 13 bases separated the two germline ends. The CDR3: CASRVRATNTGELFF. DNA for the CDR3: TGTGCCAGCAGGGTTCGGGCGACCAACACCGGGGAGCTGTTTTTT.